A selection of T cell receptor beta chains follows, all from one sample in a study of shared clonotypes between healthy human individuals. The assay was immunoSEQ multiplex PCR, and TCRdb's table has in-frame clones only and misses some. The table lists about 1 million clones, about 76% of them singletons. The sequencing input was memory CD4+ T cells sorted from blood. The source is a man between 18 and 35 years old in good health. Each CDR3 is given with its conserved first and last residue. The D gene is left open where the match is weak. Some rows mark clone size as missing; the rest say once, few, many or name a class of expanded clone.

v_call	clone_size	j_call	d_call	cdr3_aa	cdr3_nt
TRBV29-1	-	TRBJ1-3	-	CSVEPKFSGNTIYF	TGCAGCGTTGAACCGAAGTTCTCTGGAAACACCATATATTTT
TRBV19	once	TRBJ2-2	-	CASSTTGNTGELFF	TGTGCCAGTAGTACGACAGGGAACACCGGGGAGCTGTTTTTT
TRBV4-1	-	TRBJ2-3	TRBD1	CASSQDSGTGGSDTQYF	TGCGCCAGCAGCCAAGACTCCGGGACAGGGGGCTCAGATACGCAGTATTTT
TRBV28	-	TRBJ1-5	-	CATRHSPYSNQPQHF	TGTGCCACCCGACACTCTCCCTATAGCAATCAGCCCCAGCATTTT
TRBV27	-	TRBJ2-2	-	CASSFQRNTGELFF	TGTGCCAGCAGTTTTCAGAGGAACACCGGGGAGCTGTTTTTT
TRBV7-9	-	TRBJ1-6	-	CASSSDSGQGNSPLHF	TGTGCCAGCAGCTCCGACTCGGGGCAGGGCAATTCACCCCTCCACTTT
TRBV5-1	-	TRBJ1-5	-	CASSLGPGSNQPQHF	TGCGCCAGCAGCTTGGGTCCAGGTAGCAATCAGCCCCAGCATTTT
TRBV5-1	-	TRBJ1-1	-	CASSLGEMNTEAFF	TGCGCCAGCAGCCTCGGGGAGATGAACACTGAAGCTTTCTTT
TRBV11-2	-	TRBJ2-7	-	CASSLAGSLIEQYF	TGTGCCAGCAGCTTAGCGGGCAGTTTGATCGAGCAGTACTTC
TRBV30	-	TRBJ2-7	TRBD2	CAWNPGLVSPNEQYF	TGTGCCTGGAACCCGGGACTAGTATCCCCCAACGAGCAGTACTTC
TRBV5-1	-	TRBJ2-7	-	CASSLEPRSYEQYF	TGCGCCAGCAGCTTGGAGCCTCGGTCTTACGAGCAGTACTTC
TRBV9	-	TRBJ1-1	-	CASSVDGRGEAFF	TGTGCCAGCAGCGTAGACGGTAGGGGAGAAGCTTTCTTT
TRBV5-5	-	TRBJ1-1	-	CASSGPRGARNTEAFF	TGTGCCAGCAGCGGGCCGAGGGGGGCGCGTAACACTGAAGCTTTCTTT
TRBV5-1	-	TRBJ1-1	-	CASSEGIGTEAFF	TGCGCCAGCAGTGAAGGTATAGGCACTGAAGCTTTCTTT
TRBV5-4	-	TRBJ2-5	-	CASSYRVTKGETQYF	TGTGCCAGCAGCTACCGGGTTACGAAGGGGGAGACCCAGTACTTC
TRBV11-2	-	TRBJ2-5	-	CASSLGRGSGKETQYF	TGTGCCAGCAGCTTGGGGCGGGGTAGCGGAAAAGAGACCCAGTACTTC
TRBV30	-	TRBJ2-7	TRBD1	CAWKTGAGPYEQYF	TGTGCCTGGAAGACAGGGGCGGGCCCCTACGAGCAGTACTTC
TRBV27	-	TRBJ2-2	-	CASRIRRNTGELFF	TGTGCCAGCAGGATTCGGCGGAACACCGGGGAGCTGTTTTTT
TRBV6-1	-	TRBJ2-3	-	CASSARRTFEDTQYF	TGTGCCAGCAGTGCCCGCCGGACATTTGAAGATACGCAGTATTTT
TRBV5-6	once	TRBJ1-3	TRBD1	CASSDGTGYSGNTIYF	TGTGCCAGCAGCGACGGGACAGGATACTCTGGAAACACCATATATTTT
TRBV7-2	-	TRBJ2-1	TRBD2	CASSSGGSSYNEQFF	TGTGCCAGCAGCTCCGGGGGGAGCTCCTACAATGAGCAGTTCTTC
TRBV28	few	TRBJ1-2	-	CASSLPGIGYTF	TGTGCCAGCAGTTTACCGGGAATCGGCTACACCTTC
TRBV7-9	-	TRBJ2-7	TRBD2	CASSLRTSATYEQYF	TGTGCCAGCAGCCTTAGGACTAGCGCTACCTACGAGCAGTACTTC
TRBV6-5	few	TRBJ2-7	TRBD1	CASSMGTGSREQYF	TGTGCCAGCAGCATGGGGACAGGGTCTCGCGAGCAGTACTTC
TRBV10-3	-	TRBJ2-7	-	CAISGTGSSYEQYF	TGTGCCATCAGCGGGACGGGAAGCTCCTACGAGCAGTACTTC
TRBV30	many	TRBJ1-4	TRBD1	CAGTAGTGAEKLFF	TGTGCCGGAACCGCCGGGACAGGGGCCGAAAAACTGTTTTTT
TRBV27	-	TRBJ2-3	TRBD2	CASSFTSVPDTQYF	TGTGCCAGCAGTTTCACTAGCGTGCCAGATACGCAGTATTTT
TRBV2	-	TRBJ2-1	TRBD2	CASRDTSGGAREQFF	TGTGCCAGCAGGGATACTAGCGGGGGGGCGAGGGAGCAGTTCTTC
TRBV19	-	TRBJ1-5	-	CASEPPGGNQPQHF	TGTGCCAGTGAACCCCCCGGGGGCAATCAGCCCCAGCATTTT
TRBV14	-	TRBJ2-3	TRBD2	CASSPAGLAGGTQYF	TGTGCCAGCAGCCCGGCGGGACTAGCGGGAGGAACGCAGTATTTT
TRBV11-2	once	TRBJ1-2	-	CASSLELLDYGYTF	TGTGCCAGCAGCTTAGAACTGTTGGACTATGGCTACACCTTC
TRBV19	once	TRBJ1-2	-	CASSMGPGATYGYTF	TGTGCCAGTAGTATGGGCCCAGGGGCAACCTATGGCTACACCTTC
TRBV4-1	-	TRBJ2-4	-	CASTEQVAKNIQYF	TGCGCCAGTACGGAGCAGGTGGCCAAAAACATTCAGTACTTC
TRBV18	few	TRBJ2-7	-	CASSPPSRGNEQYF	TGTGCCAGCTCACCACCGAGCAGGGGCAACGAGCAGTACTTC
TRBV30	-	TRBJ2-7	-	CAWSPGTSSSYEQYF	TGTGCCTGGAGTCCCGGGACATCGAGCTCCTACGAGCAGTACTTC
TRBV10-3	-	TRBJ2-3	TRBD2	CAISEGIAGEFTDTQYF	TGTGCCATCAGTGAGGGAATAGCGGGGGAGTTCACAGATACGCAGTATTTT
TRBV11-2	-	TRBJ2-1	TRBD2	CASSAGAGAYNEQFF	TGTGCCAGCAGCGCCGGAGCGGGAGCCTACAATGAGCAGTTCTTC
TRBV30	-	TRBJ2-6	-	CAWSNSGAGANVLTF	TGTGCCTGGAGCAACTCAGGGGCTGGGGCCAACGTCCTGACTTTC
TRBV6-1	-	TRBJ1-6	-	CASSVQGGSPLHF	TGTGCCAGCAGTGTTCAGGGAGGATCACCCCTCCACTTT